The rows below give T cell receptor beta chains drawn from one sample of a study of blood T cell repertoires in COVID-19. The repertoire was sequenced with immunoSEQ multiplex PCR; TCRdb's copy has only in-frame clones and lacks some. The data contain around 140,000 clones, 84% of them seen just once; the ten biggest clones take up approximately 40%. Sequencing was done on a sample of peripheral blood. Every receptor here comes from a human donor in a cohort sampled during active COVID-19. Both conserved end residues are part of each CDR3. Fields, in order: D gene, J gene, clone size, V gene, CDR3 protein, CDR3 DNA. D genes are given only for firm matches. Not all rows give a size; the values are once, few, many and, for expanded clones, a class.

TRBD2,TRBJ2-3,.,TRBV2,CASSVTSGGPSTDTQYF,TGTGCCAGCAGTGTAACTAGCGGGGGGCCTAGCACAGATACGCAGTATTTT
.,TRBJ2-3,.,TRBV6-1,CASSDRVADTQYF,TGTGCCAGCAGTGATCGGGTGGCAGATACGCAGTATTTT
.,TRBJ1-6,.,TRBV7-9,CASSIPQDNSPLHF,TGTGCCAGCAGTATCCCGCAGGATAATTCACCCCTCCACTTT
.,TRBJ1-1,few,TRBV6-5,CASRTRGNTEAFF,TGTGCCAGCAGGACCCGGGGTAACACTGAAGCTTTCTTT
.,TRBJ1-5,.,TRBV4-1,CASSQDKARGGNQPQHF,TGCGCCAGCAGCCAAGATAAGGCTCGGGGGGGCAATCAGCCCCAGCATTTT
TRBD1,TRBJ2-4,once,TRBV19,CASSTGQGRVIQYF,TGTGCCAGTAGTACAGGACAGGGTCGGGTCATTCAGTACTTC
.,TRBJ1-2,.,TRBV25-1,CASSRTANYGYTF,TGTGCCAGCAGCCGGACAGCTAACTATGGCTACACCTTC
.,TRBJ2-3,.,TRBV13,CASSRGTTSTDTQYF,TGTGCCAGCAGCAGGGGGACCACTAGCACAGATACGCAGTATTTT
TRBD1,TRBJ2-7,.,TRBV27,CASSRSGTGFFYEQYF,TGTGCCAGCAGCCGAAGCGGGACAGGGTTTTTCTACGAGCAGTACTTC
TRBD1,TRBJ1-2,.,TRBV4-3,CASSQGRQGASGGYTF,TGCGCCAGCAGCCAAGGGCGACAGGGGGCTTCGGGCGGCTACACCTTC
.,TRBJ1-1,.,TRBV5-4,CASSLARANTEAFF,TGTGCCAGCAGCTTGGCGAGGGCTAACACTGAAGCTTTCTTT
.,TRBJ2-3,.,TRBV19,CASSIPPAGGPDTQYF,TGTGCCAGTAGTATTCCTCCCGCCGGGGGGCCAGATACGCAGTATTTT
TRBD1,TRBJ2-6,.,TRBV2,CASSLRVQGAGANVLTF,TGTGCCAGCAGTCTAAGGGTTCAGGGGGCTGGGGCCAACGTCCTGACTTTC
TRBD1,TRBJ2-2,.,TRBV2,CASRSQGANTGELFF,TGTGCCAGCAGGAGCCAGGGGGCGAACACCGGGGAGCTGTTTTTT
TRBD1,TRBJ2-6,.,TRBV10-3,CAIAGQGAGANVLTF,TGTGCCATCGCTGGACAGGGGGCTGGGGCCAACGTCCTGACTTTC
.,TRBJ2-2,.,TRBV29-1,CSAEGLGLIGELFF,TGCAGCGCTGAGGGTTTGGGGCTTATCGGGGAGCTGTTTTTT
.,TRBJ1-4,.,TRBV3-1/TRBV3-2,CASSQGGVREKLFF,TGTGCCAGCAGCCAAGGGGGCGTTCGGGAAAAACTGTTTTTT
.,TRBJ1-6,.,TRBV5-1,CASSSGQSNNSPLHF,TGCGCCAGCAGCTCTGGACAATCGAATAATTCACCCCTCCACTTT
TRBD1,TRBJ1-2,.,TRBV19,CASSRQGRYDGYTF,TGTGCCAGTAGCCGACAGGGGCGCTATGATGGCTACACCTTC
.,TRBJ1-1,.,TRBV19,CASNSQGMNTEAFF,TGTGCCAGTAACAGTCAGGGAATGAACACTGAAGCTTTCTTT
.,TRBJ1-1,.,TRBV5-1,CASSPGPGEAFF,TGCGCCAGCAGCCCCGGGCCGGGAGAAGCTTTCTTT
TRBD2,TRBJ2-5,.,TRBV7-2,CASSLSSQRGVTQYF,TGTGCCAGCAGCTTGAGCTCTCAGCGGGGGGTGACCCAGTACTTC
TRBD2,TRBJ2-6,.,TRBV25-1,CASSDQTSASSGANVLTF,TGTGCCAGCAGTGACCAAACTAGCGCGAGCTCTGGGGCCAACGTCCTGACTTTC
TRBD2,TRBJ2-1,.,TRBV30,CAWSVGSGILNEQFF,TGTGCCTGGAGTGTAGGTAGCGGGATCCTCAATGAGCAGTTCTTC
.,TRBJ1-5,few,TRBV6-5,CASSREGSNQPQHF,TGTGCCAGCAGCCGCGAGGGCAGCAATCAGCCCCAGCATTTT
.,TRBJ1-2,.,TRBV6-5,CASSLTGNYGYTF,TGTGCCAGCAGCCTGACAGGCAACTATGGCTACACCTTC
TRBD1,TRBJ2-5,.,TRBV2,CASSENRGIRETQYF,TGTGCCAGCAGTGAGAACAGGGGGATTAGAGAGACCCAGTACTTC
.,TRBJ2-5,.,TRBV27,CASSFAGTQETQYF,TGTGCCAGCAGTTTCGCAGGTACCCAAGAGACCCAGTACTTC
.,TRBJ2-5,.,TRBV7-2,CASSLRRAQETQYF,TGTGCCAGCAGCTTAAGGCGGGCCCAAGAGACCCAGTACTTC
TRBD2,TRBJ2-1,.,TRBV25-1,CASSDGTSGPTEQFF,TGTGCCAGCAGTGACGGGACTAGCGGTCCGACCGAGCAGTTCTTC
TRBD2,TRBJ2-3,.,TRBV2,CASSELAVRTDTQYF,TGTGCCAGCAGTGAACTAGCGGTACGCACAGATACGCAGTATTTT
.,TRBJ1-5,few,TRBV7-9,CASSQGLQVSNQPQHF,TGTGCCAGCAGCCAGGGACTGCAGGTTAGCAATCAGCCCCAGCATTTT
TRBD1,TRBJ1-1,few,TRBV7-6,CASIRGFGEFDTEAFF,TGTGCCAGCATCAGGGGGTTCGGCGAATTCGACACTGAAGCTTTCTTT
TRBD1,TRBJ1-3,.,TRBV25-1,CASSEGQARGNTIYF,TGTGCCAGCAGTGAGGGACAGGCTCGTGGAAACACCATATATTTT
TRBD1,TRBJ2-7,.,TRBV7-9,CASSLADRINEQYF,TGTGCCAGCAGCTTAGCGGACAGGATCAACGAGCAGTACTTC
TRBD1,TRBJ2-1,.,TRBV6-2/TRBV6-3,CASSQDRREQFF,TGTGCCAGCAGTCAGGACAGGCGTGAGCAGTTCTTC
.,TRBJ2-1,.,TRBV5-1,CASSLVGTIKDEQFF,TGCGCCAGCAGCTTGGTGGGGACAATCAAAGATGAGCAGTTCTTC
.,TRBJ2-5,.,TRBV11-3,CASSFEGLETQYF,TGTGCCAGCAGCTTTGAGGGCTTGGAGACCCAGTACTTC
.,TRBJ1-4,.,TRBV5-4,CASSLGPRQPTNEKLFF,TGTGCCAGCAGCTTGGGCCCTAGACAGCCAACTAATGAAAAACTGTTTTTT
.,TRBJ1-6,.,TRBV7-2,CASSLAGVNSPLHF,TGTGCCAGCAGCTTAGCAGGGGTAAATTCACCCCTCCACTTT
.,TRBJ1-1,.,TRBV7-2,CASSFNRDTEAFF,TGTGCCAGCAGCTTTAATCGGGACACTGAAGCTTTCTTT
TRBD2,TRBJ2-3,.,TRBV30,CASTGGSTDTQYF,TGTGCGTCAACGGGGGGTTCCACAGATACGCAGTATTTT
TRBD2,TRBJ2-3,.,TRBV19,CASRGPQRGVKDTQYF,TGTGCCAGTAGGGGTCCCCAGCGGGGGGTTAAAGATACGCAGTATTTT
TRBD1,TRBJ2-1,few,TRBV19,CASSTRGTGAYNEQFF,TGTGCCAGTAGTACCAGGGGGACAGGGGCATACAATGAGCAGTTCTTC
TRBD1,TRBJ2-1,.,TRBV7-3,CASSLMQGAYNEQFF,TGTGCCAGCAGCTTAATGCAGGGGGCCTACAATGAGCAGTTCTTC
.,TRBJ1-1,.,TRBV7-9,CASSSRRGTEAFF,TGTGCCAGCAGCTCGAGGCGTGGGACTGAAGCTTTCTTT
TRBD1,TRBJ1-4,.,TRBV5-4,CASSLKGQGEKLFF,TGTGCCAGCAGCTTGAAGGGACAGGGGGAAAAACTGTTTTTT
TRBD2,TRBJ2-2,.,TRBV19,CASSVSGGASLNTGELFF,TGTGCCAGTAGTGTGAGCGGGGGGGCCTCCCTAAACACCGGGGAGCTGTTTTTT
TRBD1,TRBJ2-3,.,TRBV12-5,CASGSGTGRGDTQYF,TGTGCTAGTGGTTCCGGGACAGGTAGGGGTGATACGCAGTATTTT
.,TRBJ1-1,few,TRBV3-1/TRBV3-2,CASSQDLRAFF,TGTGCCAGCAGCCAAGATCTTCGGGCTTTCTTT
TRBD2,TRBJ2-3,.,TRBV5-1,CASSRGTSASTDTQYF,TGCGCCAGCAGCAGGGGGACTAGCGCAAGCACAGATACGCAGTATTTT
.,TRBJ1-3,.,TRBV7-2,CASSLATRGNTIYF,TGTGCCAGCAGCTTGGCAACGAGGGGAAACACCATATATTTT